What follows are 11 T cell receptor beta chains derived from one specimen sequenced in a study of blood T cell repertoires in COVID-19. Clones were read by immunoSEQ multiplex PCR, and TCRdb kept only the in-frame ones, dropping some. The sample has approximately 100,000 clones, approximately 87% seen once. The sequenced material came from peripheral blood. The receptors here all came from a man aged 50 to 60 with acute or convalescent COVID-19.

This chain connects TRBV6-5 to TRBJ2-5; no reliable D call. The CDR3 totals 12 residues. Germline assignment: CDR1 MNHEY and CDR2 SVGAGI. V shed 8 bases and J shed 5 bases, with 12 bases lying between them. The CDR3 region is CASGFWFETQYF. CDR3 nucleotide sequence: TGTGCCAGCGGCTTCTGGTTCGAGACCCAGTACTTC.

This clone appeared a few times. Because the CDR3's place on the DNA is in doubt, the DNA is left out and the CDR3 is given as listed by TCRdb. The chain recombines TRBV5-5 with TRBJ2-5; TRBD2 is taken as the D call from the table, unchecked against the DNA. The CDR3 has 15 residues if both end residues are counted. Germline V CDR1 and CDR2: SGHKS, YYEKEE (reference sequence). CDR3 region: CASTGLRAGQETQYF.

The genes are TRBV4-1 and TRBJ2-7; weak D call: TRBD2 (6 bases). The CDR3 loop spans 13 amino acids. CDR1 is MGHRA and CDR2 is YSYEKL in the germline V gene. V shed 2 bases and J shed 5 bases, with 10 bases lying between them. CDR3 in amino acids: CASSQPASDEQYF. The CDR3 nucleotides read TGCGCCAGCAGCCAACCTGCTAGCGACGAGCAGTACTTC.

The rearrangement uses TRBV3-1 (or the pseudogene TRBV3-2) and TRBJ2-5, with 11 bases matching TRBD2. Germline-derived CDR1 and CDR2 are LGHDT and YNNKEL (reference sequence). Trimming removed 6 bases from V and 5 bases from J; junction bases left unmatched: 8. The CDR3 is 15 residues long. The CDR3 bases are TGTGCCAGCAGACCGACTAGCGGGAAGGAGGAGACCCAGTACTTC. Protein: CASRPTSGKEETQYF.

This clone has more than one count but fewer than ten. The chain uses TRBV5-4 and TRBJ2-1, with 8 nucleotides matching TRBD2. The germline CDR1 and CDR2 sequences are SGHNT and YYREEE (reference sequence). This CDR3 comprises 17 residues. After removal of 0 bases from V and 7 bases from J, the junction contained 12 bases not matched to a gene. In DNA, the CDR3 is TGTGCCAGCAGCTTGGGGGGTTTGCAAGCGGGAGTAAATGAGCAGTTCTTC. It translates to CASSLGGLQAGVNEQFF.

This chain joins TRBV28 and TRBJ2-7, with 11 bases aligning to TRBD1. Trimming took 9 bases from V and 3 from J; bases not matched to a gene: 10. The germline CDR1 and CDR2 sequences are MDHEN and SYDVKM. CDR3 length equals 15 residues. In nucleotides, the CDR3 is TGTGCCAGTTCGACCTGGGGACAGGGGGACTACGAGCAGTACTTC. Protein: CASSTWGQGDYEQYF.

The chain links TRBV10-2 to TRBJ1-2; 8 bases map to TRBD1. The CDR3 length is 12 residues. With V trimmed by 6 bases and J by 6 bases, 3 bases remained unmatched. CDR1 is WSHSY and CDR2 is SAAADI in the germline V gene. CDR3 loop: CASRKGQDGYTF. CDR3 sequence (DNA): TGCGCCAGCAGAAAGGGACAGGATGGCTACACCTTC.

The rearrangement uses TRBV3-1 (or the pseudogene TRBV3-2) and TRBJ2-4; D might be TRBD1 (5 bases). Germline CDR1 is LGHDT and CDR2 is YNNKEL (reference sequence). The CDR3 runs to 14 residues. V gave up 4 bases and J gave up 5 bases, with 12 bases separating them. This chain's CDR3 is CASSPRARQNIQYF. Here the CDR3 DNA reads TGTGCCAGCAGCCCCAGGGCCAGGCAAAACATTCAGTACTTC.

CDR3 sequence reads: CASSRSGSAHNEQFF. The CDR3 nucleotides are TGTGCCAGCAGCCGGAGCGGGAGCGCCCACAATGAGCAGTTCTTC. The chain couples TRBV3-1 (or the pseudogene TRBV3-2) to TRBJ2-1, with TRBD2 matching 8 bases. The V and J ends lost 4 bases and 5 bases, in that order; junction bases with no gene match: 7. CDR3 size: 15 residues. Germline loops: CDR1 LGHDT, CDR2 YNNKEL (reference sequence).

This clone has more than one count but fewer than ten. The chain is built from TRBV24-1 and TRBJ2-1, with a weak D call TRBD1 (6 bases). The germline V and J ends were trimmed by 4 bases and 5 bases, with 17 bases remaining between them. The germline V gene has CDR1 KGHDR and CDR2 SFDVKD. This CDR3 is built from 16 residues. The CDR3 is CATSDLGAGTHNEQFF. The CDR3 bases are TGTGCCACCAGTGACCTGGGGGCAGGGACCCACAATGAGCAGTTCTTC.

This clone came up once. The chain recombines TRBV24-1 with TRBJ1-5; D call uncertain. Deletions cut 5 bases from V and 2 bases from J, with 6 bases between. From germline, CDR1 is KGHDR and CDR2 SFDVKD. The length of the CDR3 is 13 residues. In DNA form, the CDR3 reads TGTGCCACCAGTGCGCGGGGCAATCAGCCCCAGCATTTT. It specifies CATSARGNQPQHF.